This T cell receptor (beta chain) was sequenced during a study of monozygotic twins with inflammatory bowel disease. On this clonotype: Its antigen is unidentified.

Germline V CDR1 and CDR2: SGHRS, YFSETQ. CDR3 length equals 15 residues. Investigators made cDNA in eight separate reactions per sample. After re-calling the 5' RACE reads, TCRdb lists one entry per CDR3 protein, DNA absent. The sample's table shows some 210,000 distinct CDR3 sequences. Study-level findings and limits: The sharing of clonotypes with others was lower in IBD patients than in healthy twins, especially with disease activity.

The chain links TRBV5-1 to TRBJ1-1; the TCRdb D gene call, TRBD1, has no DNA to confirm it. The source of this sequence is a human donor with ulcerative colitis or Crohn's disease, or a healthy co-twin of an affected twin (not recorded which). Material: blood. This chain's CDR3 is CASSRTGVGNTEAFF.